The table lists the clone carrying this TCR beta chain with a count of one. This entry is derived from a study of blood T cell repertoires in COVID-19. Data came from immunoSEQ multiplex PCR; TCRdb stores just in-frame clones and leaves some out. Of about 50,000 clones in the sample, over 80% were seen once. The receptor was isolated from a human donor with active COVID-19. The donor label of this sample is uncertain. Sequencing was performed on peripheral blood.

CDR3 nucleotide sequence: TGTGCCAGTATCGGGGGGGCCCTAGGGGAAGAGCAGTACTTC. Its translation is CASIGGALGEEQYF. The V and J genes are TRBV19 and TRBJ2-7; 8 positions agree with TRBD2. The junction had 12 bases not matched to a gene; V was cut back by 7 bases and J by 7 bases. The germline CDR1 and CDR2 sequences are LNHDA and SQIVND (reference sequence). The CDR3 extends over 14 amino acids.